One and the same sample provided the 24 T cell receptor beta chains below, sequenced in a study of T cell responses to AZD1222 COVID-19 vaccine. The repertoire was sequenced with immunoSEQ multiplex PCR; TCRdb's copy has only in-frame clones and lacks some. The sample lists 140,000 to 150,000 clones; 70% to 90% were seen once. The sequenced sample was peripheral blood, obtained on day 0 of AZD1222 vaccination. These receptors originate from an adult in good health.

The gene calls are TRBV28 and TRBJ2-7, with TRBD1 as a possible D gene (5 bases). There are 12 residues in the CDR3. CDR1 and CDR2 from the germline V gene are MDHEN and SYDVKM. V dropped 3 bases and J dropped 3 bases, with 6 bases sitting between them. The CDR3 spells CASSFDSYEQYF. For the CDR3, the DNA is TGTGCCAGCAGTTTCGACAGCTACGAGCAGTACTTC.

V and J are TRBV3-1 (or the pseudogene TRBV3-2) and TRBJ1-4; TRBD1 is a possible D gene (6 bases). The V and J ends lost 3 bases and 3 bases respectively, with 11 bases between them. This CDR3 spans 15 amino acids. Germline V gene data show CDR1 as LGHDT and CDR2 as YNNKEL (reference sequence). The CDR3 sequence is CASSQSEGANEKLFF. CDR3 nucleotides: TGTGCCAGCAGCCAGTCGGAGGGGGCTAATGAAAAACTGTTTTTT.

The chain is built from TRBV4-1 and TRBJ1-4; 9 nucleotides line up with TRBD1. This CDR3 has 15 amino acids. Germline V CDR1 and CDR2: MGHRA, YSYEKL. The V and J ends lost 1 base and 13 bases, in that order; junction bases with no gene match: 10. CDR3 sequence (DNA): TGCGCCAGCAGCCAAGGCTCAGGGGACAGGGAGATACTGTTTTTT. It encodes CASSQGSGDREILFF.

This rearrangement joins TRBV5-1 to TRBJ1-2; TRBD1 matches 10 bases. The CDR3 has 16 amino acids. J gave up 9 bases and V 0 bases, and 11 bases lay outside the gene matches. Looked up from germline, CDR1 is SGHRS and CDR2 is YFSETQ. The DNA of the CDR3 is TGCGCCAGCAGCTTGGCCGGGACAGGGGCGCCTAGGAGCTACACCTTC. It encodes CASSLAGTGAPRSYTF.

The chain uses TRBV7-6 and TRBJ2-2, with TRBD1 matching over 8 bases. Germline V gene lookup returns CDR1 SGHVS and CDR2 FNYEAQ. The CDR3 is made up of 16 amino acids. J gave up 4 bases and V 5 bases, and 9 bases lay outside the gene matches. The CDR3 bases are TGTGCCAGCAGCCTCGAGGACAGGGCAGGCACCGGGGAGCTGTTTTTT. Translation: CASSLEDRAGTGELFF. Complete variable domain (other parts from reference TRBV7-6 and TRBJ2-2): GAGVSQSPRYKVTKRGQDVALRCDPISGHVSLYWYRQALGQGPEFLTYFNYEAQQDKSGLPNDRFSAERPEGSISTLTIQRTEQRDSAMYRCASSLEDRAGTGELFFGEGSRLTVL.

In the case of this clone: Other DNA sequences in the same sample also yield this CDR3. J is TRBJ1-4 and V is TRBV19, with 8 bases identical to TRBD1. Germline V gives CDR1 LNHDA, CDR2 SQIVND (reference sequence). Unmatched junction bases numbered 8, after V lost 7 bases and J lost 10 bases. The CDR3 spans 13 residues. The chain's CDR3 is CASKNRGGGKLFF. DNA for the CDR3: TGTGCCAGTAAAAACAGGGGGGGCGGAAAACTGTTTTTT. The full variable domain, with the rest looked up from reference TRBV19 and TRBJ1-4, is DGGITQSPKYLFRKEGQNVTLSCEQNLNHDAMYWYRQDPGQGLRLIYYSQIVNDFQKGDIAEGYSVSREKKESFPLTVTSAQKNPTAFYLCASKNRGGGKLFFGSGTQLSVL.

The gene calls are TRBV3-1 (or the pseudogene TRBV3-2) and TRBJ2-2; D is ambiguous. Germline assignment: CDR1 LGHDT and CDR2 YNNKEL (reference sequence). Trimming cost V 1 base and J 5 bases, with 8 bases left between them. The CDR3 is made up of 14 amino acids. CDR3 amino acids: CASSQGRITGELFF. For the CDR3, the DNA is TGTGCCAGCAGCCAAGGGCGTATAACCGGGGAGCTGTTTTTT.

The chain links TRBV2 to TRBJ1-5; maybe TRBD1 (5 bases). Between the trimmed V and J ends, which lost 1 base and 0 bases, there was a span of 10 bases. Germline values: CDR1 SNHLY, CDR2 FYNNEI. The CDR3 is 16 residues long. In DNA form, the CDR3 reads TGTGCCAGCAGTGAAGGGACAAACTATAGCAATCAGCCCCAGCATTTT. Its protein product is CASSEGTNYSNQPQHF.

The CDR3 nucleotides are TGTGCCAGCAGTTACTTCGCCAGCTCCTACGAGCAGTACTTC. This sequence encodes CASSYFASSYEQYF. This rearrangement joins TRBV6-6 to TRBJ2-7; D not resolved. Deletions cut 1 base from V and 0 bases from J, with 7 bases between. The CDR3 consists of 14 residues. Germline V gives CDR1 MNHNY, CDR2 SVGAGI (reference sequence).

The rearrangement links TRBV3-1 (or the pseudogene TRBV3-2) to TRBJ2-3; the D is unclear. Between the trimmed V and J ends, which lost 2 bases and 1 base, there was a span of 7 bases. CDR1 LGHDT and CDR2 YNNKEL come from the germline V gene (reference sequence). The CDR3 covers 14 residues. The CDR3 is CASSQTLGTDTQYF. The CDR3 nucleotides are TGTGCCAGCAGCCAAACACTTGGCACAGATACGCAGTATTTT.

This chain's CDR3 is CAWTRQVQETQYF. CDR3 coding DNA: TGTGCCTGGACCCGACAGGTCCAAGAGACCCAGTACTTC. This chain connects TRBV30 to TRBJ2-5, with a weak D call TRBD1 (6 bases). CDR1 is GTSNPN, CDR2 SVGIG, per germline (reference sequence). The length of the CDR3 is 13 residues. The V and J ends lost 4 bases and 1 base respectively, with 10 bases between them.

The chain links TRBV29-1 to TRBJ2-2; weak D call: TRBD2 (5 bases). Germline V CDR1 and CDR2: SQVTM, ANQGSEA. There are 15 residues in the CDR3. Trimming took off 6 bases at V and 7 bases at J, with 21 bases between the two ends. DNA of the CDR3: TGCAGCGTCCGGGGTATGTCGAGATCTGGCGGGGAGCTGTTTTTT. Protein sequence: CSVRGMSRSGGELFF.

This clone has only one observation. V gene TRBV29-1 combines with J gene TRBJ1-2; D possibly corresponds to TRBD1 (6 bases). The CDR3 consists of 11 residues. CDR1 is SQVTM, CDR2 ANQGSEA, per germline. V lost 6 bases to trimming and J lost 3 bases, with 8 bases between them. Here the CDR3 reads CSVDSYYGYTF. CDR3 sequence (DNA): TGCAGCGTGGACAGCTACTATGGCTACACCTTC.

CDR3 bases: TGTGCCAGCAGTTATCGGGATCCAGTTACGCAGTATTTT. It encodes CASSYRDPVTQYF. This chain links TRBV6-5 with TRBJ2-3, with D maybe TRBD2 (5 bases). Germline lookup yields CDR1 MNHEY and CDR2 SVGAGI. The CDR3 spans 13 residues. Trimming shortened V by 3 bases and J by 8 bases, and 12 bases separated the two germline ends.

This clone was detected only a few times. The chain is built from TRBV28 and TRBJ1-2; 9 bases align to TRBD1. The CDR3 sequence is 16 residues long. Germline-derived CDR1 and CDR2 are MDHEN and SYDVKM. V lost 5 bases, J lost 5 bases, and 12 bases stayed unmatched. The CDR3 region has the DNA TGTGCCAGCAGTCCTTATACCGGACAGGGGTGGTATGGCTACACCTTC. It is translated as CASSPYTGQGWYGYTF.

The chain employs TRBV11-2 and TRBJ1-2; D is unclear. This CDR3 region has 11 residues. V lost 5 bases and J 7 bases, leaving 8 bases between the germline ends. Germline assignment: CDR1 SGHAT and CDR2 FQNNGV. CDR3 in amino acids: CASSPGVGYTF. The DNA for the CDR3 is TGTGCCAGCAGCCCCGGGGTTGGCTACACCTTC.

The CDR3, as DNA: TGCAGCGTTAGGGGTCAGGGGTACAATGAGCAGTTCTTC. It is translated as CSVRGQGYNEQFF. This chain joins TRBV29-1 and TRBJ2-1; maybe TRBD1 (6 bases). Germline CDR1 and CDR2: SQVTM and ANQGSEA. The CDR3 has 13 amino acids. The V end was cut by 5 bases, the J end by 4 bases, with 12 bases between.

CDR3 sequence: CASSRRTAEKLFF. The CDR3 nucleotides read TGTGCCAGCAGCCGCCGGACGGCTGAAAAACTGTTTTTT. The chain has TRBV14 and TRBJ1-4; D remains ambiguous. V was clipped by 4 bases and J by 7 bases, with 10 bases between them. Germline V lookup: CDR1 SGHDN, CDR2 FVKESK. The CDR3 extends over 13 amino acids.

J is TRBJ1-5 and V is TRBV28; TRBD1 aligns across 8 bases. The V gene end was trimmed by 6 bases and the J gene end by 4 bases; junction bases not matched to a gene: 5. Germline loops: CDR1 MDHEN, CDR2 SYDVKM. The CDR3 covers 14 residues. The CDR3 nucleotides are TGTGCCAGCAGGGACAGGGCTACAAATCAGCCCCAGCATTTT. It is translated as CASRDRATNQPQHF. Full variable domain (missing parts from reference TRBV28 and TRBJ1-5): DVKVTQSSRYLVKRTGEKVFLECVQDMDHENMFWYRQDPGLGLRLIYFSYDVKMKEKGDIPEGYSVSREKKERFSLILESASTNQTSMYLCASRDRATNQPQHFGDGTRLSIL.

The V call is TRBV15, the J call TRBJ1-5; possible D gene TRBD1, 5 bases. Trimming left V 0 bases short and J 7 bases short, with 7 bases between. Germline loops: CDR1 LNHNV, CDR2 YYDKDF (reference sequence). CDR3 length equals 13 residues. The DNA of the CDR3 is TGTGCCACCAGCAGAGATCGGGGGCAGCCCCAGCATTTT. It encodes CATSRDRGQPQHF.

This clone was observed a handful of times. The V and J genes are TRBV2 and TRBJ1-1; possibly TRBD1 for D (5 bases). Looked up from germline, CDR1 is SNHLY and CDR2 is FYNNEI. This CDR3 comprises 15 residues. Trimming removed 5 bases from V and 5 bases from J, with 18 bases in between. In DNA, the CDR3 is TGTGCCAGCAGTAACTTTTGGGGGGTCGCTACTGAAGCTTTCTTT. Protein product: CASSNFWGVATEAFF.

V and J are TRBV9 and TRBJ2-1; 12 bases agree with TRBD2. CDR3 length equals 17 residues. With V trimmed by 3 bases and J by 1 base, 5 bases remained unmatched. Per the germline V gene, CDR1 is SGDLS and CDR2 is YYNGEE. CDR3 coding DNA: TGTGCCAGCAGCGGAAGACTAGCGGGGGCATCCTACAATGAGCAGTTCTTC. Residues: CASSGRLAGASYNEQFF. Using reference TRBV9 and TRBJ2-1 for the parts outside the CDR3, the full variable domain is DSGVTQTPKHLITATGQRVTLRCSPRSGDLSVYWYQQSLDQGLQFLIQYYNGEERAKGNILERFSAQQFPDLHSELNLSSLELGDSALYFCASSGRLAGASYNEQFFGPGTRLTVL.

The chain carries TRBV19 and TRBJ1-2; D not certain. V was pared by 10 bases and J by 7 bases, with 28 bases between. Germline lookup yields CDR1 LNHDA and CDR2 SQIVND (reference sequence). The CDR3 length is 16 residues. The CDR3 region is CATLVSSGGPVGGYTF. In DNA, the CDR3 is TGTGCCACTTTAGTATCATCTGGCGGCCCCGTGGGTGGCTACACCTTC.

The chain combines TRBV12-3 or TRBV12-4 with TRBJ1-3; D is undetermined. The CDR3 has 13 amino acids. V gave up 4 bases and J gave up 7 bases, with 11 bases separating them. CDR3 sequence reads: CASSSRLGNTIYF. CDR3 nucleotides: TGTGCCAGCAGTTCACGCCTAGGGAACACCATATATTTT.